This TCR beta chain was sequenced for a study of cytomegalovirus exposure and HLA in healthy donors. The V and J ends lost 1 base and 5 bases respectively, with 14 bases between them. The CDR3 extends over 15 amino acids. Germline V gene lookup returns CDR1 KGHSY and CDR2 FQNENV. Worth noting for this clone: The antigen remains undetermined.

Study-level points and caveats: Excluded: some indistinguishable V segments such as TRBV6-2 and TRBV6-3. Presence/absence analyses took donor sequencing depth as roughly uniform. Follow-up analysis later connected one missense variant in DCLRE1C with trimming of TCR beta V- and J-genes.

PCR used 60 Vbeta primers and 13 Jbeta primers. In the original processing: Counted up in a later analysis, unique TCR beta chains came to 65 million to 100 million, with about 10 million shared. Assay: immunoSEQ multiplex PCR; the TCRdb copy retains only in-frame clones and omits some. For V, J and clone size, that table is used; D and trimming come from the DNA. The sample has about 97,000 clones; roughly four fifths are singletons. This clonotype was obtained from a man between 50 and 59 years old in good health and CMV-seronegative. The chain combines TRBV16 with TRBJ1-1; D possibly corresponds to TRBD1 (6 bases). The sample taken for sequencing was PBMCs. The CDR3 nucleotides are TGTGCCAGCAGCCAATTTTTGGGGGGGCAGACTGAAGCTTTCTTT. Its protein is CASSQFLGGQTEAFF.